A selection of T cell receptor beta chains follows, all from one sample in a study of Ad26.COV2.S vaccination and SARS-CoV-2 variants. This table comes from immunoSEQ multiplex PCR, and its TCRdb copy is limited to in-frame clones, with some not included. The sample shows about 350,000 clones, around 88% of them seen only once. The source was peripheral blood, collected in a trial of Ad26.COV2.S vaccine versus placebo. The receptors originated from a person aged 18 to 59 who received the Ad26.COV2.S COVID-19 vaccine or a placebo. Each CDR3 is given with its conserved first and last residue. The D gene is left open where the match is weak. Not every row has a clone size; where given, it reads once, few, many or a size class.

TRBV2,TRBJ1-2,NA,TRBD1,TGTGCCAGCAGCGGACAGGGAGAAGGCTACACCTTC,CASSGQGEGYTF
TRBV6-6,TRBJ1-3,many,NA,TGTGCCAGCAGCCCAGGAACTGGAAACACCATATATTTT,CASSPGTGNTIYF
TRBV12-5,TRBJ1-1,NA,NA,TGTGCTAGTGGTTTGGTATGGGGGCCTATCGGGATGAACACTGAAGCTTTCTTT,CASGLVWGPIGMNTEAFF
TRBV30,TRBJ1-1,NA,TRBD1,TGTGCCTGGAGTGGAAACCTAGCCGGGACAGGGAACACTGAAGCTTTCTTT,CAWSGNLAGTGNTEAFF
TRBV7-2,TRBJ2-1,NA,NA,TGTGCCAGCAGCCCAACAGGGCTGCGGGAGTCCAATGAGCAGTTCTTC,CASSPTGLRESNEQFF
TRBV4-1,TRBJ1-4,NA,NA,TGCGCCAGCAGCCAAGAAACGGCCGATGAAAAACTGTTTTTT,CASSQETADEKLFF
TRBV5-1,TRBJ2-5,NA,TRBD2,TGCGCCAGCAGCGTCACGACTAGCGGGGGGGGCGAGACCCAGTACTTC,CASSVTTSGGGETQYF
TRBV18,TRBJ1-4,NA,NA,TGTGCCAGCTCACCAGATCCCAATGAAAAACTGTTTTTT,CASSPDPNEKLFF
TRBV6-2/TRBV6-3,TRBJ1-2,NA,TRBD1,TGTGCCAGCAGTTACAGGCAGGGGGTCTATGGCTACACCTTC,CASSYRQGVYGYTF
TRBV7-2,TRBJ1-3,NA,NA,TGTGCCAGCAGCTTAGCGCAGGCCCGTTCTGGAAACACCATATATTTT,CASSLAQARSGNTIYF
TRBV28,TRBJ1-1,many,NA,TGTGCCAGCAGCCCCACCCCGACAGGGAACACTGAAGCTTTCTTT,CASSPTPTGNTEAFF
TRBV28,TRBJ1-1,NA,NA,TGTGCCAGCCCTCCCCAGGCAGGACCACTTATGCACACTGAAGCTTTCTTT,CASPPQAGPLMHTEAFF
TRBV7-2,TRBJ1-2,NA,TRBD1,TGTGCCAGCAGCCCCATGATACCGGACAGGTGGGGAGACGGCTACACCTTC,CASSPMIPDRWGDGYTF
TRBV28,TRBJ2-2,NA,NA,TGTGCCAGCAGTCCCCATACCGGGGAGCTGTTTTTT,CASSPHTGELFF
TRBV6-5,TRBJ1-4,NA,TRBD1,TGTGCCAGCAGTTGGACAGGCCCTAATGAAAAACTGTTTTTT,CASSWTGPNEKLFF
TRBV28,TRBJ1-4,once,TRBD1,TGTGCCAGCAGTTTGTTCGCGCAGGGGGATGAAAAACTGTTTTTT,CASSLFAQGDEKLFF
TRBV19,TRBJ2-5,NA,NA,TGTGCCAGTAGTATAACAGGCGGCCAAGAGACCCAGTACTTC,CASSITGGQETQYF
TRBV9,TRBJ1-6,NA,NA,TGTGCCAGCAGCGTAGAAGGGAACAATTCACCCCTCCACTTT,CASSVEGNNSPLHF
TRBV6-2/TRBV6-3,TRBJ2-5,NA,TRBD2,TGTGCCAGCAGTTACGCGTCTAGCGGGAGGGGAGGACATGGAGAGACCCAGTACTTC,CASSYASSGRGGHGETQYF
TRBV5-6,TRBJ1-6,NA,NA,TGTGCCAGCAGCTTGGCTCAACTACTCAATAATTCACCCCTCCACTTT,CASSLAQLLNNSPLHF
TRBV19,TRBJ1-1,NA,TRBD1,TGTGCCAGTAGGTTGAGAGGGACAGCACTTTCTGAAGCTTTCTTT,CASRLRGTALSEAFF
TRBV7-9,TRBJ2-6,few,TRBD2,TGTGCCAGCAGCCCAGCGGGGGGACGGGCCTCTGGGGCCAACGTCCTGACTTTC,CASSPAGGRASGANVLTF
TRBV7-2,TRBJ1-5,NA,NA,TGTGCCAGCAGCGCCGGGACCTCAGGCCCCCAGCATTTT,CASSAGTSGPQHF
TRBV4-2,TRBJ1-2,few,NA,TGTGCCAGCAGCCAAGGAGGGCGGGACTATGGCTACACCTTC,CASSQGGRDYGYTF
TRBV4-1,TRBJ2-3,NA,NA,TGCGCCAGCAGCCCAGCTAGTTCAGATACGCAGTATTTT,CASSPASSDTQYF
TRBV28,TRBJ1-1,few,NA,TGTGCCAGCAGTTTTCTAGATGAAGCTTTCTTT,CASSFLDEAFF
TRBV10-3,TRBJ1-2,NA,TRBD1,TGTGCCATCAGTGAGTCGGGGACAGCAACCTATGGCTACACCTTC,CAISESGTATYGYTF
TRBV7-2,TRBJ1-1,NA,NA,TGTGCCAGCAGTCAGAGGGGTTCCATGAACACTGAAGCTTTCTTT,CASSQRGSMNTEAFF
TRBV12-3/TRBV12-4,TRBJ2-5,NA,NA,TGTGCCAGCAGTTCAGGGAGCGAGACCCAGTACTTC,CASSSGSETQYF
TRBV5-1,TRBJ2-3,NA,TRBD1,TGCGCCAGCAGCTACCGGACAGGGGGAAGCACAGATACGCAGTATTTT,CASSYRTGGSTDTQYF
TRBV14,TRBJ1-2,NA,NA,TGTGCCAGCAGCCAAGGACAGCGACCTTATGGCTACACCTTC,CASSQGQRPYGYTF
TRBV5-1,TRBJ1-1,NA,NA,TGCGCCAGCAGCTTCGGAAAGGAGTTATTCTTT,CASSFGKELFF
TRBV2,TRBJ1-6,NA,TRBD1,TGTGCCAGCACCGGAGGTGGGACAGGGTTCGGACCCCTCCACTTT,CASTGGGTGFGPLHF
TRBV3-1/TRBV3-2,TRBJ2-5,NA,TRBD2,TGTGCCAGCAGCCAAGAAAGGACTAGTGACCGGGTTCAAGAGACCCAGTACTTC,CASSQERTSDRVQETQYF
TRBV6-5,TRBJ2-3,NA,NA,TGTGCCAGCGGGAGATTCGGCACAGATACGCAGTATTTT,CASGRFGTDTQYF
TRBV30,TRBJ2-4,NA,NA,TGTGCCGGATGGACCGACCAAAACATTCAGTACTTC,CAGWTDQNIQYF
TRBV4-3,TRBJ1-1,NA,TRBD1,TGCGCCAGCAGCGCCGGGGACAGGGGAACGGTGAACACTGAAGCTTTCTTT,CASSAGDRGTVNTEAFF
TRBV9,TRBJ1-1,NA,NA,TGTGCCAGCAGCGTAGAAGCCTTT,CASSVEAF
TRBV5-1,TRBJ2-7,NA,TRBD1,TGCGCCAGCAGCTGGGCAGGGGGAAACCCTTGGGGGCAGTACTTC,CASSWAGGNPWGQYF
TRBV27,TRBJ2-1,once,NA,TGTGCCAGCAGTCCAGCTGTTGTGCAGGGTGGGCGCAATGAGCAGTTCTTC,CASSPAVVQGGRNEQFF
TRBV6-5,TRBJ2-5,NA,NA,TGTGCCAGCAGTCGGGCGGTAGTTGAGACCCAGTACTTC,CASSRAVVETQYF
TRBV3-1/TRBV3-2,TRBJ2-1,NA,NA,TGTGCCAGCAGCCAAGCAAATAGTGTCCATGAGCAGTTCTTC,CASSQANSVHEQFF
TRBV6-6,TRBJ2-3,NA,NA,TGTGCCAGCAGTCACCGGGGGTCCACAGATACGCAGTATTTT,CASSHRGSTDTQYF
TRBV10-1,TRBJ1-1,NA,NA,TGCGCCAGCAGTGCCCTGAACACTGAAGCTTTCTTT,CASSALNTEAFF